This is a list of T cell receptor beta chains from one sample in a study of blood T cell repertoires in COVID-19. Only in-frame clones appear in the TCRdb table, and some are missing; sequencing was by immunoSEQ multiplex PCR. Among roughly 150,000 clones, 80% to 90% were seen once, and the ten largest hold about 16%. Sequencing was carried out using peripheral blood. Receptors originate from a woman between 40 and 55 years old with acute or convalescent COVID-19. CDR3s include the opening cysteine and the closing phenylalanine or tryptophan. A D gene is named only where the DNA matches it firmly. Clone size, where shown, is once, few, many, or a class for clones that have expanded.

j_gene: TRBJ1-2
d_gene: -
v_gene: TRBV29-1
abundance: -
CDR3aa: CSARGENYGYTF
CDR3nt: TGCAGCGCACGGGGGGAAAACTATGGCTACACCTTC

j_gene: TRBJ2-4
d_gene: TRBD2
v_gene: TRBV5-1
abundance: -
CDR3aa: CASSLSTSGVVILDGAKNIQYF
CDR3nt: TGCGCCAGCAGCTTGTCAACTAGCGGGGTTGTTATCCTCGACGGGGCCAAAAACATTCAGTACTTC

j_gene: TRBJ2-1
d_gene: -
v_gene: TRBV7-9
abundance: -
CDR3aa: CASSSLNRPNNEQFF
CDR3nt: TGTGCCAGCAGTTCATTGAACAGGCCCAACAATGAGCAGTTCTTC

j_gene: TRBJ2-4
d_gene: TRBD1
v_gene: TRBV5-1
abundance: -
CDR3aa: CASSLATGVLSKNIQYF
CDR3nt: TGCGCCAGCAGCTTGGCTACAGGGGTTCTATCCAAAAACATTCAGTACTTC

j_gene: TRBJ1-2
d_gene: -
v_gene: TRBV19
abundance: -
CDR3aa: CASSIPSRAEDYGYTF
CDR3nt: TGTGCCAGTAGTATCCCCTCCAGGGCGGAAGACTATGGCTACACCTTC

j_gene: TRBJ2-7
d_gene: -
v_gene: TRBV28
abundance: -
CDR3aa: CASSLRAGLAEKNEQYF
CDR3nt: TGTGCCAGCAGTTTACGGGCCGGTCTAGCAGAAAAGAACGAGCAGTACTTC

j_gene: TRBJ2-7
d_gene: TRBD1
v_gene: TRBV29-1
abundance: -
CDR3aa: CSVGYLQGAYEQYF
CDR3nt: TGCAGCGTTGGTTATTTACAGGGGGCCTACGAGCAGTACTTC

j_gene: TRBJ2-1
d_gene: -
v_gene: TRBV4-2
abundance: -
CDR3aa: CASSPPPGNSYNEQFF
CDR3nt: TGTGCCAGCAGCCCACCTCCAGGGAATTCCTACAATGAGCAGTTCTTC

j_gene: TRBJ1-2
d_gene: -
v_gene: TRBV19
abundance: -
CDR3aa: CASRWTDHYGYTF
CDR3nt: TGTGCCAGCCGATGGACAGACCACTATGGCTACACCTTC

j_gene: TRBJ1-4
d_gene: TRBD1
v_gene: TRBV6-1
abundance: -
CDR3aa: CASSEKVAGGQEKLFF
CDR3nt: TGTGCCAGCAGTGAAAAGGTGGCAGGGGGTCAAGAAAAACTGTTTTTT

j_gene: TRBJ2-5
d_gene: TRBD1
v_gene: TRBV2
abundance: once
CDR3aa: CASSYDREETQYF
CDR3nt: TGTGCCAGCAGTTACGACAGGGAGGAGACCCAGTACTTC

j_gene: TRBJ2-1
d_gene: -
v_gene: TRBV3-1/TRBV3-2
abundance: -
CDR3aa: CASSEGSTYNEQFF
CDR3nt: TGTGCCAGCAGCGAGGGAAGTACCTACAATGAGCAGTTCTTC

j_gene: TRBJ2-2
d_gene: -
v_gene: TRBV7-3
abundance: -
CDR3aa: CASSLWAVPAGELFF
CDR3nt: TGTGCCAGCAGCTTATGGGCAGTCCCAGCCGGGGAGCTGTTTTTT

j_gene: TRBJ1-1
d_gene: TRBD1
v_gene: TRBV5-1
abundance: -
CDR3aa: CASSLGSAGGGTEAFF
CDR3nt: TGCGCCAGCAGCTTGGGGTCGGCAGGGGGAGGAACTGAAGCTTTCTTT

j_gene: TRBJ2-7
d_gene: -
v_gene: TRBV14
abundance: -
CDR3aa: CASSRTYVLPQYF
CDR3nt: TGTGCCAGCAGCCGAACCTATGTGTTGCCGCAGTACTTC

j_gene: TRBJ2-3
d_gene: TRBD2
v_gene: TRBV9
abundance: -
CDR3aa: CASSGGTSGKSTDTQYF
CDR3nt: TGTGCCAGCAGCGGCGGGACTAGCGGGAAGAGCACAGATACGCAGTATTTT

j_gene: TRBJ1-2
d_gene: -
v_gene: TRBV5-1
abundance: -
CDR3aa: CASSSHTWTLYGYTF
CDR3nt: TGCGCCAGCAGCTCCCATACTTGGACACTCTATGGCTACACCTTC

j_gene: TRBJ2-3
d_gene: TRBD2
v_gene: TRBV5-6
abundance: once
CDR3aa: CASSSTSGSVTDTQYF
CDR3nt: TGTGCCAGCAGCTCAACTAGCGGGAGTGTCACAGATACGCAGTATTTT

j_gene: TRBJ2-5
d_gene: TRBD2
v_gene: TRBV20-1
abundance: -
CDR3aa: CRSGRGETQYF
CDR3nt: TGCAGATCCGGGAGGGGAGAGACCCAGTACTTC

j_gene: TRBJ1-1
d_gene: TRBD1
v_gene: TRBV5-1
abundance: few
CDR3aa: CASSSKTGFRNTEAFF
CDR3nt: TGCGCCAGCAGCTCCAAGACAGGGTTCCGGAACACTGAAGCTTTCTTT

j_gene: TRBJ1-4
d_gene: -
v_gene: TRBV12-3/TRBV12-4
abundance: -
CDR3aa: CASSRTGEINF
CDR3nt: TGTGCCAGCAGTCGGACTGGAGAGATTAATTTT

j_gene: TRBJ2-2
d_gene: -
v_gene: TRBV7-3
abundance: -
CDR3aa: CASSRTPNTGELFF
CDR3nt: TGTGCCAGCAGCCGAACACCGAACACCGGGGAGCTGTTTTTT

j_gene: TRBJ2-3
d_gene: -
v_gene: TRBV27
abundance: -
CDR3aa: CASRKLDTDTQYF
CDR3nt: TGTGCCAGCAGAAAACTAGACACAGATACGCAGTATTTT

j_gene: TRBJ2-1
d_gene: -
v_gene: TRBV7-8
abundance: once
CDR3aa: CASTLGPRGGNEQFF
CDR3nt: TGTGCCAGCACCCTCGGACCCAGAGGGGGCAATGAGCAGTTCTTC

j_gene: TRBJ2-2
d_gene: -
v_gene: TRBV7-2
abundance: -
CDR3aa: CASSLGHPNTGELFF
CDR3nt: TGTGCCAGCAGCTTAGGGCACCCGAACACCGGGGAGCTGTTTTTT

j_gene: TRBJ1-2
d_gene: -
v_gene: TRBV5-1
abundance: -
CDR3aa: CASSLGRGRDYGYTF
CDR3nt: TGCGCCAGCAGCTTGGGACGGGGAAGGGACTATGGCTACACCTTC

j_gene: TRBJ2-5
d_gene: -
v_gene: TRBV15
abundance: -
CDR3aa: CATSRGGRETQYF
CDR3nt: TGTGCCACCAGCAGGGGGGGAAGAGAGACCCAGTACTTC

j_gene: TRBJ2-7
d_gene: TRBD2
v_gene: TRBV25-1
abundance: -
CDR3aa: CASTSGVYEQYF
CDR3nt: TGTGCCAGCACCAGCGGGGTATACGAGCAGTACTTC

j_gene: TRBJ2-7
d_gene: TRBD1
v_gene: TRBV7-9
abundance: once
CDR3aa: CASSRRTGTYEQYF
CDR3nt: TGTGCCAGCAGCAGACGGACAGGGACGTACGAGCAGTACTTC

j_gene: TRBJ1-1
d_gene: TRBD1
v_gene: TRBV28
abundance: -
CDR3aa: CASSPPPPPTGRGEAFF
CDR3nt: TGTGCCAGCAGTCCCCCGCCCCCTCCGACAGGGAGAGGTGAAGCTTTCTTT

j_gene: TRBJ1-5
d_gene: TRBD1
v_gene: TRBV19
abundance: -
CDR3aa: CASSPTGVEQPQHF
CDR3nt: TGTGCCAGTAGTCCGACAGGGGTTGAGCAGCCCCAGCATTTT

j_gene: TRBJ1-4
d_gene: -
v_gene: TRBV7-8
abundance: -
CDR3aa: CASSLEPATGTLKLFF
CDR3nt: TGTGCCAGCAGCTTAGAGCCCGCCACCGGGACTCTGAAACTGTTTTTT